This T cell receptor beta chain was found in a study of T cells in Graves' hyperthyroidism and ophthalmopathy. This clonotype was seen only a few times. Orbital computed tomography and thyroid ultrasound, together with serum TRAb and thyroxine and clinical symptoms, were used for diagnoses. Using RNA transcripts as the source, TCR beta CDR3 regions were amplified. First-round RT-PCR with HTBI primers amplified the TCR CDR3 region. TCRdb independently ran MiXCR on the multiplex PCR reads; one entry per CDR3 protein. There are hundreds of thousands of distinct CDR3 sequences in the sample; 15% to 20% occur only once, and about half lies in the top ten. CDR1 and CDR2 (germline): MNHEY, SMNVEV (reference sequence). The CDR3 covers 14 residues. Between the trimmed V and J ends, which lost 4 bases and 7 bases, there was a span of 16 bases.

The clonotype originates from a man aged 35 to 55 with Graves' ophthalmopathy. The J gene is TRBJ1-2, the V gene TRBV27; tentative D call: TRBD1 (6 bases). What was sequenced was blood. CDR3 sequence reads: CASSSSPQGSGYTF. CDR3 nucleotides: TGTGCCAGCAGTTCCTCTCCACAGGGTAGTGGCTACACCTTC.